A single T cell receptor beta chain is shown here with its context. Its binding antigen is unknown. No quality values exist for individual bases; no much larger clone is one base distant. The cohort comprised some 680 healthy bone marrow donors. At the time of sampling, all cohort members were nominally healthy, though unrecorded immune exposures were likely present. The donor was CMV seronegative and belonged to the group of 350 to 400 seronegative cohort members. Each donor provided a peripheral blood sample, and peripheral blood mononuclear cells were used for TCR beta sequencing. The Qiagen DNeasy Blood Extraction Kit was used to extract genomic DNA from the blood cell samples. Receptors were amplified or captured by the immunoSEQ multiplex PCR assay. The multiplex PCR relied on a mix of 60 forward primers for TCR Vbeta segments and 13 reverse primers for TCR Jbeta segments. The CDR3 region of rearranged TCR beta genes was amplified from genomic DNA with a multiplex PCR assay. On the Illumina HiSeq System, the amplified TCR beta libraries were sequenced as 87-base-pair reads. On the study's bioinformatics: Across the 670 or so repertoires, a later analysis counted roughly 77 million unique TCR beta chains, 9.5 million to 12 million of which were shared by at least two donors. To remove PCR and sequencing errors, raw reads were error-corrected and collapsed into unique sequences using a nearest-neighbor algorithm that merged closely related sequences. V, D and J gene segments were assigned by aligning CDR3 sequences to IMGT reference sequences. Each retained sequence needed at least a six-nucleotide match to both a V gene segment and a J gene segment. A rearrangement counted as productive if the CDR3 had no stop codons and remained in frame with V and J, and every other rearrangement counted as non-productive. CDR3 was defined according to IMGT convention as the region running from the second conserved V-encoded cysteine to the conserved J-encoded phenylalanine. Sequences without an unambiguous match to a single V gene segment were excluded from the earlier analysis of several hundred of the donors. An earlier analysis of about 590 of the donors classified V segments as functional when productive rearrangements were above 56.7% and as segregating when the standard deviation between donors was above 5%. To diagnose cytomegalovirus status from the catalog of TCR beta chain sequences, a statistical classification framework was built. In a later analysis, V and J genes were assigned by comparing TCR nucleotide sequences against IMGT/GENE-DB human TR gene sequences. The TCRdist pipeline was used in a later analysis to assign CDR3 sequences and most-parsimonious VDJ recombination scenarios. In a later analysis, each TCR beta chain was defined by its CDR3 amino acid sequence together with its V-gene family, and reads lacking a unique V-gene family were excluded. To address suspected cross-contamination and a sequencing artifact, a later analysis removed over 500 highly shared, low-generation-probability nucleotide sequences. For each public chain, a later analysis derived a clonal expansion index from normalized ranks of inferred template counts within each repertoire. A later analysis computed generation probabilities with a VDJ recombination model fitted to out-of-frame rearrangements, and checked the results against IGoR. A later analysis scored TCR-TCR, TCR-HLA and TCR-CMV co-occurrence with hypergeometric tests, applying a repertoire-size bias correction to TCR pairs. False discovery rates were estimated in a later analysis by permuting HLA or CMV assignments 20 times. In a later analysis, co-occurring TCRs were grouped with DBSCAN, and TCRdist sequence similarity was added when clustering was performed within HLA-allele-positive subsets. Co-occurrence clustering excluded repertoires with fewer than 30,000 or more than 120,000 public chains, plus five with anomalous nucleotide sharing. The clones in this table, taken by TCRdb from immuneACCESS, are in-frame only. Not every clone is retained; where verified, under half of the shortfall comes from an unresolved V gene, and the cause of the rest is unknown. V and J calls and clone size come straight from that table; D and trimming were deduced from the DNA. In this sample the table shows 160,000 or so clones, 84% of which occur a single time. The ten largest clones capture 0.8% to 1.3% of the sample.

From a lookup of the germline V gene, CDR1 and CDR2 are MDHEN and SYDVKM. The trim is 5 bases for V and 6 bases for J, with a gap of 20 bases between the germline ends. Inclusive of the bounding cysteine and phenylalanine, the CDR3 is 16 residues long. The sequence is cut down to CDR3 DNA, 48 bases in frame from base 1. The source of the sample is a study of cytomegalovirus exposure and HLA in healthy donors (TCRdb year 2017). Broadly, across the study: According to an earlier analysis of around 600 of the donors, about 190 million T cells yielded roughly 100 million unique TCR beta sequences and approximately 300 Gb of sequence data. Roughly 300 gigabases of sequencing data and approximately 80 million unique TCR sequences were included in an early release covering roughly 700 HLA-typed donors. Of the approximately 400 genotyped donors, around 81% fell in the genetic ancestry cluster associated with self-reported Caucasian donors. The aim of the study was to test whether cataloging public T cell receptors could identify signatures of past pathogen exposure. The study profiled the T cell repertoires of about 640 subjects by immunosequencing and related them to cytomegalovirus serostatus. Along with the approximately 700-subject first cohort, a separate validation cohort of over a hundred different subjects was used. To predict cytomegalovirus infection status, the study brought together high-throughput TCR immunosequencing, statistical association of individual TCRs with disease status, and machine learning. A later analysis re-analyzed previously published TCR beta repertoires from 666 donors and added high-resolution HLA genotyping to study TCR occurrence patterns. Rather than drawing on any new phenotypic data, the later analysis identified candidate immune exposures from TCR beta sequences and the way those sequences occurred across donors. In an earlier analysis of about 590 of the donors, high-throughput TCR beta sequencing was used to judge whether each TCR beta V gene segment behaved as functional or pseudogenic. Alongside the repertoire data, information on donor age, sex, ethnicity and CMV serostatus was compiled. In a later genetic analysis, genome-wide SNP genotypes for about 65% of the roughly 700 donors were used, and that subset was treated as a discovery cohort. All discovery cohort repertoires had been generated on a single sequencing platform. HLA typing included class I and class II loci at four-digit resolution. The number of typed donors differed by locus: roughly 629-640 for A, B, C, DRB1 and DQB1; some 540 for DQA1; around 580 for DPA1; and roughly 470 for DPB1. Because of strong linkage in the cohort, roughly five DR-DQ haplotypes were treated as single units for association and clustering. Among a few hundred genotyped donors of the cohort, an average of about 240,000 unique TCR beta nucleotide sequences were sequenced per donor, about a sixth of them non-productive. Overall results and qualifications from the work: Compared with the 666-donor mean, donors in an Asian-associated ancestry cluster had fewer N-insertions in productive TCRs, according to a later genetic analysis. According to a later analysis, parvovirus B19, influenza, CMV and Epstein-Barr virus appeared linked to several top co-occurrence clusters. The cohort was sequenced for TCR beta chains only, and without alpha or paired-chain data the features that could be detected were limited. In a later genetic analysis, a missense DCLRE1C variant was associated with V-gene and J-gene trimming of TCR beta chains, and the association was replicated in an independent cohort. Because counts were too low, approximately 15 rarely observed V segments, including chromosome 9 orphons, were excluded from the earlier analysis of under 650 of the donors. The classifier was reported to diagnose cytomegalovirus status with high specificity and sensitivity in both the original cohort and the validation cohort. A later analysis found that HLA-associated TCR beta chains were more clonally expanded and had lower generation probabilities than equally common non-associated chains. A further reported finding was that TCR beta sequences accurately predicted the HLA-A and HLA-B alleles for most subjects in the first cohort. Some IMGT-functional V segments, including TRBV6-2 and TRBV6-3, could not be told apart with the 87-base-pair reads, so those segments were excluded. A group of highly shared sequence variants was considered likely to be a technical artifact of the sequencing pipeline. For the cohort, immune exposure information was limited to CMV serostatus. In the study, around 150 TCR beta chains were listed as associated with cytomegalovirus. Most TCR sequences were seen in very few donors, while some public TCRs were found in many individuals. Sequencing depth was assumed to be roughly uniform across donors in the presence/absence analyses, though that assumption may not hold. In an earlier analysis of around 600 of the donors, most TCR beta V segments appeared in productive rearrangements about 87% or about 30% of the time, broadly matching IMGT annotations. Most CMV-associated TCR beta chains appeared to be HLA-restricted in a later analysis, and the HLA associations seemed to be driven largely by CMV exposure. The authors suggested that the approach could potentially be extended to other disease states and immunological phenotypes. A later analysis found that TCR association rates varied across HLA loci, with DRB1 alleles showing the most associated TCRs and HLA-C alleles the fewest. Three of the identified cytomegalovirus-associated TCR beta chains were confirmed in vitro to be specific for cytomegalovirus antigens. Correlated functional status among segregating V segments might reflect linkage disequilibrium, but an unknown experimental factor could not be ruled out. At a false discovery rate of 0.05, a later analysis linked roughly 17,000 TCR beta sequences to specific HLA alleles. HLA typing was unavailable for some donors at each locus, so association tests used only the typed subset. When HLA alleles, especially DR and DQ, strongly co-occurred, TCR associations were difficult to assign to individual alleles.

The chain is encoded by TRBV28 joined to TRBJ1-5; the best D guess is TRBD1, with 6 bases matching. Sample: PBMCs. The clonotype comes from a man aged 30 to 45 in good health and CMV-seronegative. DNA sequence: TGTGCCAGCAGTCCCTCGGTGGCAGGGGAGGGTCAGCCCCAGCATTTT. Its translation is CASSPSVAGEGQPQHF.